Listed below are T cell receptor beta chains from one sample, sequenced in a study of sequential checkpoint blockade in melanoma. TCRdb's copy holds only in-frame clones and misses some; the assay was immunoSEQ multiplex PCR. The sample holds tens of thousands of clones, 70% to 90% seen once. This specimen consisted of CD8+ T cells sorted from blood (inferred from file names), obtained from a patient given nivolumab and ipilimumab in sequence. These receptors were taken from a human donor with melanoma. CDR3s include the opening cysteine and the closing phenylalanine or tryptophan. The D gene is left open where the match is weak. For some rows the clone size is stated as once, few or many, or as a class when expanded; others skip it.

15	TRBV2	NA	TRBJ2-2	NA	CASSVVATNTGELFF	TGTGCCAGCAGTGTTGTAGCTACCAACACCGGGGAGCTGTTTTTT
13	TRBV18	NA	TRBJ1-2	NA	CASSPPLNYGYTF	TGTGCCAGCTCACCCCCTCTGAACTATGGCTACACCTTC
14	TRBV7-2	NA	TRBJ2-3	NA	CASSLVLGKDTQYF	TGTGCCAGCAGCTTAGTACTAGGCAAGGATACGCAGTATTTT
16	TRBV4-3	NA	TRBJ1-1	NA	CASSQDYPGENTEAFF	TGCGCCAGCAGCCAAGATTATCCAGGGGAGAACACTGAAGCTTTCTTT
17	TRBV27	TRBD2	TRBJ2-4	NA	CASRPGTTVRGKNIQYF	TGTGCCAGCAGGCCCGGGACTACCGTGAGGGGCAAAAACATTCAGTACTTC
16	TRBV6-6	TRBD2	TRBJ2-1	once	CASSLLAGGPYNEQFF	TGTGCCAGCAGCCTACTAGCGGGAGGCCCCTACAATGAGCAGTTCTTC
14	TRBV7-9	NA	TRBJ2-2	NA	CASSLGASTGELFF	TGTGCCAGCAGCTTGGGGGCCTCCACCGGGGAGCTGTTTTTT
15	TRBV4-3	TRBD1	TRBJ1-4	NA	CASSQVIQGNEKLFF	TGCGCCAGCAGCCAAGTCATACAGGGGAATGAAAAACTGTTTTTT
14	TRBV28	TRBD2	TRBJ2-7	NA	CASTWSSGRAEQYF	TGTGCCAGCACCTGGAGTAGCGGGAGGGCCGAGCAGTACTTC
15	TRBV15	NA	TRBJ1-1	NA	CATSTYRELNTEAFF	TGTGCCACCAGCACCTACAGGGAACTGAACACTGAAGCTTTCTTT
14	TRBV19	NA	TRBJ1-2	NA	CASSIGQSNYGYTF	TGTGCCAGTAGTATCGGACAGAGTAACTATGGCTACACCTTC
15	TRBV19	TRBD1	TRBJ1-1	NA	CASNPTGAFNTEAFF	TGTGCCAGTAATCCGACAGGGGCCTTTAACACTGAAGCTTTCTTT
16	TRBV6-5	TRBD1	TRBJ2-3	NA	CASSYGPGQSTDTQYF	TGTGCCAGCAGTTACGGGCCGGGACAGAGCACAGATACGCAGTATTTT